Listed here is a single T cell receptor (beta chain). No cognate antigen has been identified for it. The sample holds no much larger clone one base away, and base qualities are not on file. The library relied on the immunoSEQ multiplex PCR assay. RNA was extracted from all samples and reverse transcribed into cDNA as template for TCR sequencing. First-strand cDNA was synthesized using SuperScript III with a 2:1 mix of oligo-dT and random hexamers. A synthetic immune receptor repertoire was used to assess amplification bias, and residual bias was removed computationally. As for the authors' bioinformatics: Raw reads were preprocessed to remove errors, and CDR3 was defined by IMGT conventions from the conserved cysteine to phenylalanine. To get clonality, Shannon entropy was normalized by log2 of the number of productive unique TCRs and the result was subtracted from 1. Whether scalp clones were CD4 or CD8 was inferred by matching scalp TCRbeta sequences against CD4 and CD8 repertoires sorted from blood. Here the immuneACCESS table is served through TCRdb, limited to in-frame sequences with V and J called. Missing clones are a known gap in these copies; in checked studies unresolved V genes cover under half, and the rest lacks a known reason. V, J and clone size are taken as reported in that table, and D and trimming were inferred from the DNA itself. A total of some 42,000 clones appear in this sample, over 85% of them only once. The top ten constitute 18% of the sample.

These data are taken from a study of CD8+ T cells in alopecia areata (dated by TCRdb to 2016 to 2019). For the study in its entirety: Treated patients were enrolled in an open-label pilot trial of oral tofacitinib at 5 to 10 mg twice daily for moderate-to-severe alopecia areata. Patients received tofacitinib for 6 to 18 months and were then followed off drug for 6 months to check for delayed response and recurrence. Disease severity in treated patients was measured with the SALT score, which quantifies the percentage of affected scalp surface area. In both human patients and the C3H/HeJ mouse model, the study applied high-throughput TCRbeta sequencing to look at T cell clonal expansion in alopecia areata. Scalp tissue and sorted CD4+ and CD8+ peripheral blood T cells from patchy and totalis/universalis alopecia areata patients and from healthy controls were covered by human TCRbeta sequencing. Biopsies were taken from tofacitinib-treated patients at baseline and again at 4 and 24 weeks into treatment, and several of those patients also had a later scalp biopsy. Scalp clonality was compared among normal scalp (n=4), patchy alopecia areata scalp (n=8), and alopecia totalis/universalis scalp (n=8). RNA was extracted with the PAXgene miRNA kit for fixed scalp, the miRNeasy kit for PBMCs, and the RNeasy kit for mouse skin. TCRbeta CDR3 regions were amplified by immunoSEQ multiplex PCR using 35 Vbeta forward and 13 Jbeta reverse primers. Overall study results and their limits: Many expanded lesional clones were found to persist in scalp and blood during tofacitinib treatment, and relapse after treatment cessation may be partly explained by this persistence. Compared with normal scalp, lesional scalp, particularly in alopecia totalis/universalis, had higher clonality and more expanded CD8+ clones, which suggests antigenic drive. The treated cohort was small, with a single nonresponder, so links between baseline CD8+ expansion and response need larger studies. Unlike mouse skin, where gammadelta T cells dominate, normal human skin contains resident alphabeta T cells that get sequenced too, which complicates analysis of the scalp TCR repertoire. Scalp clonality and the number of expanded CD8+ clones among the top 100 scalp clones were significantly decreased by tofacitinib. Shared TCR sequences between patients were less evident than in mice, which may be partly attributable to HLA diversity in the patient population.

The V and J ends are trimmed by 4 bases and 5 bases, leaving 15 bases between them. According to the germline V gene, CDR1 reads SGHDN and CDR2 reads FVKESK. The CDR3, from cysteine to phenylalanine, totals 14 residues. The kept DNA is CDR3 alone, 42 bases in frame from the first base. The sample's time point label, decoded: roughly 24 weeks on oral tofacitinib. This sample's treatment or condition label indicates: oral pan-JAK inhibitor, 5-10 mg twice daily. Peripheral blood and lesional scalp punch biopsies were obtained from patients with alopecia areata. After PBMCs were isolated by density centrifugation and stained for CD3, CD4 and CD8, a FACSAria was used to sort CD4+ and CD8+ T cells.

The source is a human donor with alopecia areata. Here the chain combines TRBV14 and TRBJ2-7; a confident D gene designation cannot be given. The sequences come from CD8+ T cells sorted from blood, collected at week 24, from a patient treated with tofacitinib. CDR3 region: CASSRSWEDHEQYF. The nucleotide sequence is TGTGCCAGCAGCCGTAGTTGGGAAGACCACGAGCAGTACTTC.